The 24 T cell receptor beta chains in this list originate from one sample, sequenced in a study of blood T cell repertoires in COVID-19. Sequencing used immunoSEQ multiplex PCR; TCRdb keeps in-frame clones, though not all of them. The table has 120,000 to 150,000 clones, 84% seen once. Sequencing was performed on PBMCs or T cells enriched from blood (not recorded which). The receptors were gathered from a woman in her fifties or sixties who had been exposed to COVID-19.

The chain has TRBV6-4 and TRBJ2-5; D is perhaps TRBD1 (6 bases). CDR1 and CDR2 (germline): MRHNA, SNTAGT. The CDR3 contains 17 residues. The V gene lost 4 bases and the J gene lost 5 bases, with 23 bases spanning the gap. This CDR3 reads CASSAPALCSDRETQYF. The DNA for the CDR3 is TGTGCCAGCAGTGCCCCTGCGCTTTGTTCTGACAGGGAGACCCAGTACTTC.

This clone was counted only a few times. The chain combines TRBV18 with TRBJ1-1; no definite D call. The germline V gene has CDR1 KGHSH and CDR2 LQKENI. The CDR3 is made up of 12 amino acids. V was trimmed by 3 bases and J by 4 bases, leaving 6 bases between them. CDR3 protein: CASSPAGTEAFF. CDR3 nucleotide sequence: TGTGCCAGCTCACCGGCAGGCACTGAAGCTTTCTTT.

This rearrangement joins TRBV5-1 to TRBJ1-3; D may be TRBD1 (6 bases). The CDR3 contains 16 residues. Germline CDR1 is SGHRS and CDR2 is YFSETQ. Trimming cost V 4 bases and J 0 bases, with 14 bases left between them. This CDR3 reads CASSLPPGDSGNTIYF. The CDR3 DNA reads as TGCGCCAGCAGCCTGCCTCCAGGGGACTCTGGAAACACCATATATTTT. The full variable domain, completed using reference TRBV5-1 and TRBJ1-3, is KAGVTQTPRYLIKTRGQQVTLSCSPISGHRSVSWYQQTPGQGLQFLFEYFSETQRNKGNFPGRFSGRQFSNSRSEMNVSTLELGDSALYLCASSLPPGDSGNTIYFGEGSWLTVV.

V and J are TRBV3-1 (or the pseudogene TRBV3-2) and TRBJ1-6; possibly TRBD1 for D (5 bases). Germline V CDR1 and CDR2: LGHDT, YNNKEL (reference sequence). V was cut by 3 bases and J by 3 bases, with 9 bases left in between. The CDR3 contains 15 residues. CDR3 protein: CASSQQGLYNSPLHF. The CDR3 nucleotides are TGTGCCAGCAGCCAGCAGGGACTCTATAATTCACCCCTCCACTTT.

CDR3: CASSQQGPSGANVLTF. The CDR3 bases are TGTGCCAGCAGCCAACAGGGGCCTTCTGGGGCCAACGTCCTGACTTTC. This chain uses TRBV14 with TRBJ2-6; a possible D gene is TRBD1 (6 bases). The V gene's germline CDR1 is SGHDN and CDR2 FVKESK. This CDR3 comprises 16 residues. V gave up 2 bases and J gave up 1 base, with 9 bases separating them.

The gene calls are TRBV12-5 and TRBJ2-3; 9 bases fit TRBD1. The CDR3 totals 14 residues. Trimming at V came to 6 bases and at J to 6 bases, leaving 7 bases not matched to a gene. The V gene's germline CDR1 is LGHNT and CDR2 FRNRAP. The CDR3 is CASGWDREGDTQYF. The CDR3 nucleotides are TGTGCTAGTGGCTGGGACAGGGAGGGGGATACGCAGTATTTT.

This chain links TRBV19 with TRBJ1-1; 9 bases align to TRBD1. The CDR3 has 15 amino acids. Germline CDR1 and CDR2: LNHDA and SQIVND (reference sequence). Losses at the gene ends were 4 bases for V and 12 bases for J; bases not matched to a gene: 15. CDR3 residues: CASSTSITGGARTFF. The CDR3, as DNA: TGTGCCAGTAGTACATCAATAACAGGGGGCGCGAGAACTTTCTTT. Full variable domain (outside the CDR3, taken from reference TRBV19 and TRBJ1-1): DGGITQSPKYLFRKEGQNVTLSCEQNLNHDAMYWYRQDPGQGLRLIYYSQIVNDFQKGDIAEGYSVSREKKESFPLTVTSAQKNPTAFYLCASSTSITGGARTFFGQGTRLTVV.

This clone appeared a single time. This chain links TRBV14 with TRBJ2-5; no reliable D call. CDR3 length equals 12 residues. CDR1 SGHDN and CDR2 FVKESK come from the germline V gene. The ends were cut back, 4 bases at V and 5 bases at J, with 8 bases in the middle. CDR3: CASSPSSETQYF. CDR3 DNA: TGTGCCAGCAGCCCCTCGTCGGAGACCCAGTACTTC.

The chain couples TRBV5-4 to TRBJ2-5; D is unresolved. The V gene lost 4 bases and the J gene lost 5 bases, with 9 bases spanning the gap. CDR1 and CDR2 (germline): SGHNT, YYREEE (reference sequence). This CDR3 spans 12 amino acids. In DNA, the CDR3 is TGTGCCAGCAGCACGGTCGGGGAGACCCAGTACTTC. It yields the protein CASSTVGETQYF.

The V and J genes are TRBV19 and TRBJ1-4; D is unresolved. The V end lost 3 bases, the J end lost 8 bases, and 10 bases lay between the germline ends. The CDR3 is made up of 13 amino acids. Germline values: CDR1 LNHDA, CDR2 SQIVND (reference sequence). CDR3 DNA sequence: TGTGCCAGTAGTATTTCTGCGGGGGAAAAACTGTTTTTT. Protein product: CASSISAGEKLFF. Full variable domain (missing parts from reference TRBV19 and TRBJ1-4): DGGITQSPKYLFRKEGQNVTLSCEQNLNHDAMYWYRQDPGQGLRLIYYSQIVNDFQKGDIAEGYSVSREKKESFPLTVTSAQKNPTAFYLCASSISAGEKLFFGSGTQLSVL.

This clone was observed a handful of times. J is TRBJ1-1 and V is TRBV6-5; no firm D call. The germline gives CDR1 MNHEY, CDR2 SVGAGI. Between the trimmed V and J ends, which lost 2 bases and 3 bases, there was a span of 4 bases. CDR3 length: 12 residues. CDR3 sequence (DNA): TGTGCCAGCAGTTACAGCGACACTGAAGCTTTCTTT. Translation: CASSYSDTEAFF.

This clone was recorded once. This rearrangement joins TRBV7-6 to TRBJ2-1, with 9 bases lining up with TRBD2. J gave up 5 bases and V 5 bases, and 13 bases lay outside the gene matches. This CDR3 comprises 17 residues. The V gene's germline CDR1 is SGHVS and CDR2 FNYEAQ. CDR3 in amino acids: CASSLGLATRSDNEQFF. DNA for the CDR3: TGTGCCAGCAGCCTCGGACTAGCGACGAGATCCGACAATGAGCAGTTCTTC.

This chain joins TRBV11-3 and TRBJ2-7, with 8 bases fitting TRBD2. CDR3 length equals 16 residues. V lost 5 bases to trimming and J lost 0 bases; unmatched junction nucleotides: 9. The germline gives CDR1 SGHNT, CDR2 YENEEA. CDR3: CASSPDPTSASYEQYF. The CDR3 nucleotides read TGTGCCAGCAGCCCAGACCCGACTAGCGCCTCCTACGAGCAGTACTTC.

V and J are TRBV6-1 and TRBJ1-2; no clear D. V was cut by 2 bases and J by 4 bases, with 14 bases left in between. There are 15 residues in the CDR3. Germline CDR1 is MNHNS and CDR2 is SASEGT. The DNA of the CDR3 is TGTGCCAGCAGTGAACCTTCCGCCAGAACCTATGGCTACACCTTC. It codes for CASSEPSARTYGYTF.

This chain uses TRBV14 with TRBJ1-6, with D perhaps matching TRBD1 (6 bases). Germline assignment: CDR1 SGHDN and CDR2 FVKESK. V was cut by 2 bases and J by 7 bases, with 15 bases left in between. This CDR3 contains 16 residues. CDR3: CASSQREDSLNSPLHF. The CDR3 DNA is TGTGCCAGCAGCCAACGGGAGGACAGTCTAAATTCACCCCTCCACTTT.

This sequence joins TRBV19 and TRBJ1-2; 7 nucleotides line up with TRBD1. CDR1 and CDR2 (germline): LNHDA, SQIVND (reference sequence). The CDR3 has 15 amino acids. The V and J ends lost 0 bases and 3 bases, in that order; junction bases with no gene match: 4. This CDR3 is CASSIDPGQHYGYTF. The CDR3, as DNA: TGTGCCAGTAGTATAGATCCGGGACAGCACTATGGCTACACCTTC.

As DNA, the CDR3 is TGTGCCATCAGCCCTAGCGGGAGAGACAACAATGAGCAGTTCTTC. As protein: CAISPSGRDNNEQFF. The chain recombines TRBV10-3 with TRBJ2-1; 10 positions match TRBD2. The length of the CDR3 is 15 residues. Germline CDR1 and CDR2: ENHRY and SYGVKD. The trim removed 6 bases at V and 5 bases at J, leaving 7 bases unmatched.

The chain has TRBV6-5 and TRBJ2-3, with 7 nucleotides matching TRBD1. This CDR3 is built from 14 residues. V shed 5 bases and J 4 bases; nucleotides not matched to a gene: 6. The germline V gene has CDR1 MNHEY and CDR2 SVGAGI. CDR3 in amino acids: CASSLTGWADTQYF. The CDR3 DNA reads TGTGCCAGCAGTCTGACAGGGTGGGCAGATACGCAGTATTTT.

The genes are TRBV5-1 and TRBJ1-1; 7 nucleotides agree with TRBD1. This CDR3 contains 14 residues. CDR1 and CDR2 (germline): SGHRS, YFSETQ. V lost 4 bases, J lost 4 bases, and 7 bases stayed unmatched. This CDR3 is CASSTRDSGTEAFF. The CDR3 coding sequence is TGCGCCAGCAGCACCCGGGACAGCGGCACTGAAGCTTTCTTT.

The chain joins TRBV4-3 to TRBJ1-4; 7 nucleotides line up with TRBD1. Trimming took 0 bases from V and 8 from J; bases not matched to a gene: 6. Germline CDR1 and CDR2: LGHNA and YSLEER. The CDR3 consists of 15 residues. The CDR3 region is CASSQENRGSEKLFF. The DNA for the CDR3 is TGCGCCAGCAGCCAAGAAAACAGGGGTTCCGAAAAACTGTTTTTT.

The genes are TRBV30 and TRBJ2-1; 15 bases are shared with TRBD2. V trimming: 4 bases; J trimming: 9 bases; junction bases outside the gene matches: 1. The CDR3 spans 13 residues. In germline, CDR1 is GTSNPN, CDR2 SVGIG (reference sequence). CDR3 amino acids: CAWTGLAGGEQFF. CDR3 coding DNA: TGTGCCTGGACGGGACTAGCGGGAGGTGAGCAGTTCTTC.

In DNA, the CDR3 is TGCGCCAGCAGCCAAGCCCCCTACAGGGTCGGTAATTCACCCCTCCACTTT. As protein: CASSQAPYRVGNSPLHF. V and J are TRBV4-3 and TRBJ1-6; TRBD1 is a possible D gene (6 bases). Between the trimmed V and J ends, which lost 1 base and 6 bases, there was a span of 16 bases. In germline, CDR1 is LGHNA, CDR2 YSLEER. The CDR3 spans 17 residues.

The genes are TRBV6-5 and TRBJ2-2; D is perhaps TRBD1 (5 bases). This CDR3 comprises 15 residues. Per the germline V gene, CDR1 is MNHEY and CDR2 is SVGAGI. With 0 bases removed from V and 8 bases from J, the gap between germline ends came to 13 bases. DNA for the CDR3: TGTGCCAGCAGTTACTCAAGGGGAATTGGGGGGGAGCTGTTTTTT. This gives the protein CASSYSRGIGGELFF.

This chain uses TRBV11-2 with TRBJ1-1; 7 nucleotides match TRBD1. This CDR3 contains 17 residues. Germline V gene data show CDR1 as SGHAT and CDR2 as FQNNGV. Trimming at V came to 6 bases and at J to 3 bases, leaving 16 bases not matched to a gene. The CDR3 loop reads CASSKNNRQGEYTEAFF. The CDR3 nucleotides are TGTGCCAGCAGTAAAAACAATCGACAGGGCGAGTACACTGAAGCTTTCTTT.